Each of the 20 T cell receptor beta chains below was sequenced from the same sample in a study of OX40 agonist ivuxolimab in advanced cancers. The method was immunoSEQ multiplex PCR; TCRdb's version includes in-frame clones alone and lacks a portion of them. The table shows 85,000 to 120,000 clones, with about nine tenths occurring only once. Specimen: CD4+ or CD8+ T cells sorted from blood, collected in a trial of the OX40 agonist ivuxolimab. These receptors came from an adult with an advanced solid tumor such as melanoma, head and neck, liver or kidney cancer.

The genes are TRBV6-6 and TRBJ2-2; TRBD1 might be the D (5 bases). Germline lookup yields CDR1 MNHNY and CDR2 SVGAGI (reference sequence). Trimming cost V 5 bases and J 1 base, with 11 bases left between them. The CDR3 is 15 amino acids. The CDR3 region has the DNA TGTGCCAGCAGTAAGGACACCTGGAACACCGGGGAGCTGTTTTTT. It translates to CASSKDTWNTGELFF.

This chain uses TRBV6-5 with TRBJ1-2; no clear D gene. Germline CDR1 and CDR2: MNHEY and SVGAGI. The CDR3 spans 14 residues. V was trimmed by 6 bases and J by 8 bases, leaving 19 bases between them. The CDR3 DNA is TGTGCCAGCAGGGCGACGGGAGGTGTGGAAGGCTACACCTTC. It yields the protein CASRATGGVEGYTF.

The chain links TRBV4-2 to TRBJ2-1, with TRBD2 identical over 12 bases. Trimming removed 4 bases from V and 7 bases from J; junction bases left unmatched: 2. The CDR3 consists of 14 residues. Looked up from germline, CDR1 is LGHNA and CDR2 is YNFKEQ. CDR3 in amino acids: CASSRTSGVNEQFF. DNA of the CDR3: TGTGCCAGCAGCCGGACTAGCGGGGTGAATGAGCAGTTCTTC.

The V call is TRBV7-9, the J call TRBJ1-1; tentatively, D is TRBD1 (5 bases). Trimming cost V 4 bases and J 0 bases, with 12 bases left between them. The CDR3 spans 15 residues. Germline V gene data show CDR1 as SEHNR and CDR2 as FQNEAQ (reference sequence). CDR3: CASSWGEQMNTEAFF. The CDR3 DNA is TGTGCCAGCAGCTGGGGCGAGCAAATGAACACTGAAGCTTTCTTT.

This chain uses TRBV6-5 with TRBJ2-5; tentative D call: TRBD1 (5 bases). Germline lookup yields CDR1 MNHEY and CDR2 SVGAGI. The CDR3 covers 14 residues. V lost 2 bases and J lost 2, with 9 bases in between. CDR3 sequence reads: CASSYGAAQETQYF. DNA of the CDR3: TGTGCCAGCAGTTACGGGGCGGCGCAAGAGACCCAGTACTTC.

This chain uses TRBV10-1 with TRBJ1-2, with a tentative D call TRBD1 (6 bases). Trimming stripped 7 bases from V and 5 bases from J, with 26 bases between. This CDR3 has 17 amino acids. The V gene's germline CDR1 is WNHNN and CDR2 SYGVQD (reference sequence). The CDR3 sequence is CASNRKSLTGFCYGYTF. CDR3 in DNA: TGCGCCAGCAACCGTAAATCGTTAACAGGGTTCTGTTATGGCTACACCTTC.

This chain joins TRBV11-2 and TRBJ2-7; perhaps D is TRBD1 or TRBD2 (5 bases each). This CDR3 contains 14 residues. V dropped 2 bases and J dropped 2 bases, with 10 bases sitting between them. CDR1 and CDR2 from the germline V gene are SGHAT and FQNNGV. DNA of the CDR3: TGTGCCAGCAGCTTAATGTTGGGGGCCTACGAGCAGTACTTC. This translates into CASSLMLGAYEQYF.

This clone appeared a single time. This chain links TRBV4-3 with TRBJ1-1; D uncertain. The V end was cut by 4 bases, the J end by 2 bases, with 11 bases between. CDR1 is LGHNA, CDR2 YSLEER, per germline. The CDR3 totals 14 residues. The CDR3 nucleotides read TGCGCCAGCAGCCCGAGGGCCATCAACACTGAAGCTTTCTTT. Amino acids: CASSPRAINTEAFF.

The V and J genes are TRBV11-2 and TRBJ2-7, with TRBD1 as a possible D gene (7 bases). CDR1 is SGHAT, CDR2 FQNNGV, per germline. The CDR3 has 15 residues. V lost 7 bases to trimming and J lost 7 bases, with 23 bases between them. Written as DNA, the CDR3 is TGTGCCAGCAACCCTGGAGGGGGCGGCCTGGGGGAGCAGTACTTC. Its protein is CASNPGGGGLGEQYF.

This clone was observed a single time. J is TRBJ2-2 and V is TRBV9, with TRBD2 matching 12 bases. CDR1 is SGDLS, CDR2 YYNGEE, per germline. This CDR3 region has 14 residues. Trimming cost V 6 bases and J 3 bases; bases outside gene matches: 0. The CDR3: CASTSGGDTGELFF. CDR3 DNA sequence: TGTGCCAGCACTAGCGGGGGGGACACCGGGGAGCTGTTTTTT.

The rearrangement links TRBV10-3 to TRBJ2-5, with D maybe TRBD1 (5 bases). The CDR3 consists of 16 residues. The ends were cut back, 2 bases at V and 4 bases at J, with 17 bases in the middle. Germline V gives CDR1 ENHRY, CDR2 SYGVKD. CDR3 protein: CAISEGTSGFLETQYF. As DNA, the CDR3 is TGTGCCATCAGTGAGGGAACTTCAGGGTTTCTAGAGACCCAGTACTTC.

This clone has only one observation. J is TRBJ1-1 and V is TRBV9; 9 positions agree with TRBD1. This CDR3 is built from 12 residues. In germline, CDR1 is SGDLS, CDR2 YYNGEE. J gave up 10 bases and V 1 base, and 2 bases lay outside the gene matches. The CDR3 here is CASSVPGQGAFF. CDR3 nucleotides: TGTGCCAGCAGCGTACCGGGACAGGGAGCTTTCTTT. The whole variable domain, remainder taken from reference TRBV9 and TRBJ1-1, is DSGVTQTPKHLITATGQRVTLRCSPRSGDLSVYWYQQSLDQGLQFLIQYYNGEERAKGNILERFSAQQFPDLHSELNLSSLELGDSALYFCASSVPGQGAFFGQGTRLTVV.

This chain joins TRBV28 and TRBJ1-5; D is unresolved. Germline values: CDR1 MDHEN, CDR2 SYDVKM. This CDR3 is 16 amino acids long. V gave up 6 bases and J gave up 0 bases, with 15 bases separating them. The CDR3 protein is CASSLSAGNSNQPQHF. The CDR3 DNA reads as TGTGCCAGCAGCCTATCCGCCGGCAATAGCAATCAGCCCCAGCATTTT.

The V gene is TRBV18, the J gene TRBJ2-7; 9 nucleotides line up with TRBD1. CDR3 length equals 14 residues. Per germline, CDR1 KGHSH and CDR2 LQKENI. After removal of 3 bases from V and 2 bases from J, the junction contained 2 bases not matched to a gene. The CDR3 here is CASSPGQGAYEQYF. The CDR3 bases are TGTGCCAGCTCACCGGGACAGGGTGCCTACGAGCAGTACTTC.

CDR3: CASSQDIVGQLQFF. For the CDR3, the DNA is TGCGCCAGCAGCCAAGATATTGTGGGTCAGCTACAGTTCTTC. The chain carries TRBV4-3 and TRBJ2-1; D gene ambiguous. Deletions cut 0 bases from V and 13 bases from J, with 16 bases between. This CDR3 region has 14 residues. The germline CDR1 and CDR2 sequences are LGHNA and YSLEER.

Here the CDR3 reads CASSETTGETEAFF. The CDR3 DNA sequence: TGTGCCAGCAGTGAAACGACAGGGGAAACTGAAGCTTTCTTT. The gene calls are TRBV6-1 and TRBJ1-1; TRBD1 agrees at 8 bases. Germline V gives CDR1 MNHNS, CDR2 SASEGT. The CDR3 length is 14 residues. V lost 2 bases to trimming and J lost 5 bases; unmatched junction nucleotides: 4.

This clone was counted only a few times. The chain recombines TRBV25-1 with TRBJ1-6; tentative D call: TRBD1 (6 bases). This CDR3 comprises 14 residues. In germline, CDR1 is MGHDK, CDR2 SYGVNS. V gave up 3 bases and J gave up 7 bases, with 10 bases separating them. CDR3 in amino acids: CASSDHRANSPLHF. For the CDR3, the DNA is TGTGCCAGCAGTGACCACAGGGCCAATTCACCCCTCCACTTT.

The CDR3 nucleotides read TGTGCCACATCCGGGACGAGGGGCTACACCTTC. Protein product: CATSGTRGYTF. This chain uses TRBV28 with TRBJ1-2, with D perhaps TRBD1 (5 bases). Per germline, CDR1 MDHEN and CDR2 SYDVKM. Trimming took off 10 bases at V and 8 bases at J, with 14 bases between the two ends. The CDR3 spans 11 residues.

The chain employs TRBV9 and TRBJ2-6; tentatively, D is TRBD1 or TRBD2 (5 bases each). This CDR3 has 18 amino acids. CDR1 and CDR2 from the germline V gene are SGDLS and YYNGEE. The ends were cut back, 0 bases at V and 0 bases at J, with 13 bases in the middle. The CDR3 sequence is CASSVAGTFSSGANVLTF. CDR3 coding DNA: TGTGCCAGCAGCGTAGCGGGGACCTTCTCCTCTGGGGCCAACGTCCTGACTTTC.

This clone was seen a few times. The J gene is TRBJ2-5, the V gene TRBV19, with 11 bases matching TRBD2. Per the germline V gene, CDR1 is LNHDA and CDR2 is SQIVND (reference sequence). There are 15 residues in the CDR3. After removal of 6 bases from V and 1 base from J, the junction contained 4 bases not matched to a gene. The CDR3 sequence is CASRSSGGIQETQYF. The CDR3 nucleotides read TGTGCCAGTAGGTCTAGCGGGGGGATCCAAGAGACCCAGTACTTC.